This T cell receptor beta chain was sequenced for a study of technical replicates of blood from several donors. Profiled with immunoSEQ multiplex PCR; TCRdb holds only in-frame clones, not every one. Among approximately 100,000 clones listed, roughly 95% were seen once. Looked up from germline, CDR1 is SGHNT and CDR2 is YYREEE (reference sequence). This CDR3 contains 15 residues. Trimming stripped 7 bases from V and 5 bases from J, with 21 bases between. The V and J genes are TRBV5-4 and TRBJ1-1; maybe TRBD1 (6 bases). The sample consisted of T cells isolated from PBMCs. The receptor was derived from a human donor in good health. The CDR3 DNA reads as TGTGCCAGCGGAGGAAGAACAGGGCGGGAGACTGAAGCTTTCTTT. Encoded protein: CASGGRTGRETEAFF.